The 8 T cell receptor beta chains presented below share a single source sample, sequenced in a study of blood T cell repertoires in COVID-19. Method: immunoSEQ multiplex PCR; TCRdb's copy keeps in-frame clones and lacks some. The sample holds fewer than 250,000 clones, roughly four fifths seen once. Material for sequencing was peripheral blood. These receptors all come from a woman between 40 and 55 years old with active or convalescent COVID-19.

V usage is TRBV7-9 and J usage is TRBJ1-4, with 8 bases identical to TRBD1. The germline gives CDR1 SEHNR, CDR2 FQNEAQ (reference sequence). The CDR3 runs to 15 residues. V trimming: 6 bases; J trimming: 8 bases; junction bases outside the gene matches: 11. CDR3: CASSSTDRVKEKLFF. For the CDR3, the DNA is TGTGCCAGCAGTTCTACGGACAGGGTTAAGGAAAAACTGTTTTTT. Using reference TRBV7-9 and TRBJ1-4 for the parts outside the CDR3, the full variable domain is DTGVSQNPRHKITKRGQNVTFRCDPISEHNRLYWYRQTLGQGPEFLTYFQNEAQLEKSRLLSDRFSAERPKGSFSTLEIQRTEQGDSAMYLCASSSTDRVKEKLFFGSGTQLSVL.

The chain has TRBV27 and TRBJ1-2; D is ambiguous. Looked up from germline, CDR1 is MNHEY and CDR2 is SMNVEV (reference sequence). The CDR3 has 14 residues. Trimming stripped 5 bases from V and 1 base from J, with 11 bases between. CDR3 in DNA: TGTGCCAGCAGTCTAATGGGCAATAACTATGGCTACACCTTC. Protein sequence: CASSLMGNNYGYTF.

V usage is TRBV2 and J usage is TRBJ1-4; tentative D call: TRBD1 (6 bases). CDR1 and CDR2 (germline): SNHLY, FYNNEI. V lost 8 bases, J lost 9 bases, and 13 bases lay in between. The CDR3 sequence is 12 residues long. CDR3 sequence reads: CASSLRGQKLFF. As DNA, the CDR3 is TGTGCCAGCTCCTTGCGGGGGCAAAAACTGTTTTTT.

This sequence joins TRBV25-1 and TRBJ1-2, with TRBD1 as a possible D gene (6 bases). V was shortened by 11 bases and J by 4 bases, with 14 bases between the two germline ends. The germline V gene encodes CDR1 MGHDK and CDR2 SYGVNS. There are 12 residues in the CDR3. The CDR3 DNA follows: TGTGCCGCCGAACGGGGGGCCTATGGCTACACCTTC. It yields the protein CAAERGAYGYTF.

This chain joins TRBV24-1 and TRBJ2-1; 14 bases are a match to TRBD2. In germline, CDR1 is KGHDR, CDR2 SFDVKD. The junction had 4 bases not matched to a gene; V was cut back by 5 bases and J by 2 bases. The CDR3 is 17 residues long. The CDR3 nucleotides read TGTGCCACCAGTGCCCCGACTAGCGGGAGGGCCTACAATGAGCAGTTCTTC. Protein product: CATSAPTSGRAYNEQFF.

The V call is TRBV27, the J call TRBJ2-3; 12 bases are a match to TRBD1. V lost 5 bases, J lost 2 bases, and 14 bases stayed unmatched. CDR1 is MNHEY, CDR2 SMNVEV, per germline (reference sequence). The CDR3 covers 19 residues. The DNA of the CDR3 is TGTGCCAGCAGTCTCTTGGGACAGGGGGCGAGAGGCTCCACAGATACGCAGTATTTT. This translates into CASSLLGQGARGSTDTQYF.

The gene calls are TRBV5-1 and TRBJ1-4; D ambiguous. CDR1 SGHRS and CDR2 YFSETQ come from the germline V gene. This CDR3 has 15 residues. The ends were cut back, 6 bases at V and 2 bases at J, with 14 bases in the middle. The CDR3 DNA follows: TGCGCCAGCACCCCGGCGGGCGGGACTAATGAAAAACTGTTTTTT. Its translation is CASTPAGGTNEKLFF.

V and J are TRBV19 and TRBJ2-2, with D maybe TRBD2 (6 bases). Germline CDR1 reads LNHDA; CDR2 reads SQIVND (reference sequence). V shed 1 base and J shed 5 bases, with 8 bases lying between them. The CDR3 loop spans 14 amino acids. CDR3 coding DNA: TGTGCCAGTAGTATAGCCAGCGGGACCGGGGAGCTGTTTTTT. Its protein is CASSIASGTGELFF.